This T cell receptor beta chain was observed in a study of blood T cell repertoires in COVID-19. Germline V lookup: CDR1 SGHVS, CDR2 FQNEAQ. Unmatched junction bases numbered 11, after V lost 5 bases and J lost 6 bases. This CDR3 region has 16 residues. Generated by immunoSEQ multiplex PCR, the TCRdb table keeps only in-frame clones and is missing some. The sample yields hundreds of thousands of clones, 75% to 90% seen once. The sequence came from a young man who had recovered from COVID-19. What was sequenced was PBMCs or T cells enriched from blood (not recorded which). The chain employs TRBV7-8 and TRBJ2-2; 8 nucleotides align to TRBD2. The CDR3 DNA sequence: TGTGCCAGCAGCCCTGTTCTAGCGGGTGACCCCGGGGAGCTGTTTTTT. Its protein is CASSPVLAGDPGELFF.